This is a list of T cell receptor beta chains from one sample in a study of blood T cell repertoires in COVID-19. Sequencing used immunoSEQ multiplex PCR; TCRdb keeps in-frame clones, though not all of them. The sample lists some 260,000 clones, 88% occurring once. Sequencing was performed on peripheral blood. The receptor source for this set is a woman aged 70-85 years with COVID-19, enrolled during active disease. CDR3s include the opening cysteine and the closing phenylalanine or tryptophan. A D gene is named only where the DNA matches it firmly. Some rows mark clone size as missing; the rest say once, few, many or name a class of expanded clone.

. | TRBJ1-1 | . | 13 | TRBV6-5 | CAAAGVGTTEAFF | TGTGCAGCGGCAGGGGTGGGGACCACTGAAGCTTTCTTT
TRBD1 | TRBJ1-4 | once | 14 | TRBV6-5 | CASSLEQGGEKLFF | TGTGCCAGCAGCCTCGAACAGGGGGGAGAAAAACTGTTTTTT
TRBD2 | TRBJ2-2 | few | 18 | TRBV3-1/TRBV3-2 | CASSQDGWFRGVTGELFF | TGTGCCAGCAGCCAAGATGGGTGGTTTCGGGGGGTCACCGGGGAGCTGTTTTTT
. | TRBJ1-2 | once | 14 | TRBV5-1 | CASSLRPGGYGYTF | TGCGCCAGCAGCTTAAGGCCTGGAGGCTATGGCTACACCTTC
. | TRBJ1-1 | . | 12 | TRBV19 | CASSRLNTEAFF | TGTGCCAGTAGTAGGCTGAACACTGAAGCTTTCTTT
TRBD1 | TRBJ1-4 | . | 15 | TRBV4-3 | CASSQESTGAGKLFF | TGCGCCAGCAGCCAAGAGTCGACAGGGGCTGGAAAACTGTTTTTT
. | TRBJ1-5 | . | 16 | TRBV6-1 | CASSERDTLFNQPQHF | TGTGCCAGCAGTGAACGGGACACCTTATTCAATCAGCCCCAGCATTTT
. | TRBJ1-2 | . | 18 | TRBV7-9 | CASSLVRHRVDLLSGYTF | TGTGCCAGCAGCTTAGTAAGGCACAGGGTTGATCTTCTTAGCGGCTACACCTTC
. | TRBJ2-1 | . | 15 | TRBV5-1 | CASSSAGRDFNEQFF | TGCGCCAGCAGCTCTGCGGGGCGGGATTTCAATGAGCAGTTCTTC
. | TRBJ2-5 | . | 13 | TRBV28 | CASSWQGQETQYF | TGTGCCAGCAGTTGGCAGGGTCAAGAGACCCAGTACTTC
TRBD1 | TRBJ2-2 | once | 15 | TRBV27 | CASSTGTGVTGELFF | TGTGCCAGCAGTACCGGGACAGGGGTTACGGGGGAGCTGTTTTTT
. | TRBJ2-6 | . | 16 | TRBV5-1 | CASSLEGAPGANVLTF | TGCGCCAGCAGCTTGGAAGGGGCACCTGGGGCCAACGTCCTGACTTTC
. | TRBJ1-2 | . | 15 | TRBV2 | CASSDGHRVHYGYTF | TGTGCCAGCAGTGATGGCCACAGGGTACACTATGGCTACACCTTC
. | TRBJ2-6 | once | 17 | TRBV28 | CASSGRGRATGANVLTF | TGTGCCAGCAGCGGCCGGGGAAGGGCGACTGGGGCCAACGTCCTGACTTTC
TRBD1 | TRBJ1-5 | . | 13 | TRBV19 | CASSQGAGQPQHF | TGTGCCAGTAGCCAGGGGGCTGGACAGCCCCAGCATTTT
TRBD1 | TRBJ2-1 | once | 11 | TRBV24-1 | CATAGGNEQFF | TGTGCCACCGCAGGGGGAAATGAGCAGTTCTTC
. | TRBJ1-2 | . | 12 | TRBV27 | CASSLQGAGYTF | TGTGCCAGCAGTTTACAGGGCGCTGGCTACACCTTC
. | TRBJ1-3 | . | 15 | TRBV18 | CASSPEGISGNTIYF | TGTGCCAGCTCACCCGAGGGAATCTCTGGAAACACCATATATTTT
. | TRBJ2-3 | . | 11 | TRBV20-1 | CSAGIGGTQYF | TGCAGTGCTGGTATTGGGGGGACGCAGTATTTT
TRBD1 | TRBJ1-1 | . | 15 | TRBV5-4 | CASSSMGTANTEAFF | TGTGCCAGCAGCTCAATGGGGACAGCCAACACTGAAGCTTTCTTT
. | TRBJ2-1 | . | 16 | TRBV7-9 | CASSRSASWVYNEQFF | TGTGCCAGCAGCCGTTCAGCTAGCTGGGTCTACAATGAGCAGTTCTTC
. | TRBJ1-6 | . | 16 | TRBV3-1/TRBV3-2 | CASRPLDRSSNSPLHF | TGTGCCAGCAGGCCCTTGGACAGAAGCTCAAATTCACCCCTCCACTTT